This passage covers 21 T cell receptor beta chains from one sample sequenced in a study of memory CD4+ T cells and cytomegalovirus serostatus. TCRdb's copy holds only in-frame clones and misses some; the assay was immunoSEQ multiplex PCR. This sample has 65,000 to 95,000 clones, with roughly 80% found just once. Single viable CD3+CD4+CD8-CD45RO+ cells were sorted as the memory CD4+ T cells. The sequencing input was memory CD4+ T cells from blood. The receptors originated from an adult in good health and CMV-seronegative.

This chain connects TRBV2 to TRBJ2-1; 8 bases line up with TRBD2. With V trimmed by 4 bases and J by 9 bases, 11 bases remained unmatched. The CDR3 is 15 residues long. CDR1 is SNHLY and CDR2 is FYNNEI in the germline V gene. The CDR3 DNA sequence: TGTGCCAGCAGTGTTTCCGGACTAGCATTCGGTGAGCAGTTCTTC. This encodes CASSVSGLAFGEQFF.

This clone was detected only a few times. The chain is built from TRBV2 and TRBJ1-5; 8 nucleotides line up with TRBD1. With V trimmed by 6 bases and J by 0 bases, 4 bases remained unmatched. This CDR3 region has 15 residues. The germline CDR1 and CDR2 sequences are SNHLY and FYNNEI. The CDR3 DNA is TGTGCCAGCAGGGACAGGGAATATAGCAATCAGCCCCAGCATTTT. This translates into CASRDREYSNQPQHF. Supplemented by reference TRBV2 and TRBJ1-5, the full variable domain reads EPEVTQTPSHQVTQMGQEVILRCVPISNHLYFYWYRQILGQKVEFLVSFYNNEISEKSEIFDDQFSVERPDGSNFTLKIRSTKLEDSAMYFCASRDREYSNQPQHFGDGTRLSIL.

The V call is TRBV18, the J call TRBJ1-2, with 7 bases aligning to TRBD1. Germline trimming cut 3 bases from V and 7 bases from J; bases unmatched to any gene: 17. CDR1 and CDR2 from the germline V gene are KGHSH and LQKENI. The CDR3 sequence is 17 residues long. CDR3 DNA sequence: TGTGCCAGCTCACCCCCCCTTAGGGACAGCGTCGCGCGTGGCTACACCTTC. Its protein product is CASSPPLRDSVARGYTF.

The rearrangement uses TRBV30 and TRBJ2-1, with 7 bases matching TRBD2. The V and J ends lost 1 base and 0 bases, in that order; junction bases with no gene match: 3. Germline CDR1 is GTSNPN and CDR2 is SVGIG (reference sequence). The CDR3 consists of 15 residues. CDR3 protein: CAWSAGTTSYNEQFF. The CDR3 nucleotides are TGTGCCTGGAGTGCCGGGACTACCTCCTACAATGAGCAGTTCTTC.

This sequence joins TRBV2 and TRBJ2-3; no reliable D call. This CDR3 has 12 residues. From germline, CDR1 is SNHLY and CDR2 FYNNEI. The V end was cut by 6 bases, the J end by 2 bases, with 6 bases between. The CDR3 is CASRLTTDTQYF. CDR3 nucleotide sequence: TGTGCCAGCAGACTTACCACAGATACGCAGTATTTT.

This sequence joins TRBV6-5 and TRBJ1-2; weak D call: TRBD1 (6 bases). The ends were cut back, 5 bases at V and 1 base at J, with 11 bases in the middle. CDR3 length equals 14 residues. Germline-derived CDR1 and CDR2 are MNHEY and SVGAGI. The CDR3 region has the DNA TGTGCCAGCAGTGGACAGTCTCTTAACTATGGCTACACCTTC. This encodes CASSGQSLNYGYTF.

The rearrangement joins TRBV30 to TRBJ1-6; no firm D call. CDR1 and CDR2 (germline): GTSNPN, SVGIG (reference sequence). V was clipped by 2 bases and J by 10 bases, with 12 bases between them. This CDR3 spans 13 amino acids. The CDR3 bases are TGTGCCTGGAGTCGCAGCCGGCGATCACCCCTCCACTTT. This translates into CAWSRSRRSPLHF.

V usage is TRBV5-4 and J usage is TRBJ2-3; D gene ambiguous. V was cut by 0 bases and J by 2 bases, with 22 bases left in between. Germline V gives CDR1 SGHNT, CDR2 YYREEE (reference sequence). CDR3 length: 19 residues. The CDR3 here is CASSLGRRGPAINTDTQYF. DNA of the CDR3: TGTGCCAGCAGCTTGGGAAGGCGTGGGCCAGCGATAAACACAGATACGCAGTATTTT.

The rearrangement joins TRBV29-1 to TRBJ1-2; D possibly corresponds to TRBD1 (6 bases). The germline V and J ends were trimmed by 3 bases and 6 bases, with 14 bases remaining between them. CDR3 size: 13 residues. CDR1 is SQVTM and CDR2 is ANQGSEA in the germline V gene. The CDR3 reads CSVDRPGADGYTF. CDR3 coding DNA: TGCAGCGTTGACCGGCCGGGGGCCGATGGCTACACCTTC.

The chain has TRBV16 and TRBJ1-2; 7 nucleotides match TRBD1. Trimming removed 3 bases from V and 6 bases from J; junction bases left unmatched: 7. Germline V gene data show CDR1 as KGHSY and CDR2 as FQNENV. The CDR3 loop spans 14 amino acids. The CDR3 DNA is TGTGCCAGCAGCCAGCGAGACAGGGATCATGGCTACACCTTC. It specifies CASSQRDRDHGYTF.

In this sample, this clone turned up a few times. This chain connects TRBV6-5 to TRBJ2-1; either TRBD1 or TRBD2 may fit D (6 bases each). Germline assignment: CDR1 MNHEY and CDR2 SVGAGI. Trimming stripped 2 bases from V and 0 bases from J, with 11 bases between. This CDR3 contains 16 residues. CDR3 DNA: TGTGCCAGCAGTTACGGGGGGCCCAGCTCCTACAATGAGCAGTTCTTC. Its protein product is CASSYGGPSSYNEQFF.

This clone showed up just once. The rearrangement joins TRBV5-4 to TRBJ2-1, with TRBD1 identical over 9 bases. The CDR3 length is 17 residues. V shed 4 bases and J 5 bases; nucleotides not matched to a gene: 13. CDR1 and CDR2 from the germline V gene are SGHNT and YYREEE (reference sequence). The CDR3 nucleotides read TGTGCCAGCAGCATTGGCCCCCCCGGGACAGGGAACAATGAGCAGTTCTTC. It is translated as CASSIGPPGTGNNEQFF.

CDR3 sequence reads: CASSRLTGVASSFSGANVLTF. The CDR3 bases are TGTGCCAGCAGCCGTCTAACGGGGGTTGCATCGTCTTTTTCTGGGGCCAACGTCCTGACTTTC. This sequence joins TRBV4-2 and TRBJ2-6, with a possible D match to TRBD2 (6 bases). This CDR3 has 21 amino acids. Germline-derived CDR1 and CDR2 are LGHNA and YNFKEQ. Trimming pared 4 bases from V and 1 base from J, leaving 26 bases between.

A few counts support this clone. The CDR3 sequence is CASSPTQGSNNSPLHF. CDR3 coding DNA: TGTGCCAGCAGTCCGACACAGGGTTCCAATAATTCACCCCTCCACTTT. This chain connects TRBV28 to TRBJ1-6, with a tentative D call TRBD1 (6 bases). This CDR3 region has 16 residues. Trimming cost V 5 bases and J 5 bases, with 16 bases left between them. From germline, CDR1 is MDHEN and CDR2 SYDVKM.

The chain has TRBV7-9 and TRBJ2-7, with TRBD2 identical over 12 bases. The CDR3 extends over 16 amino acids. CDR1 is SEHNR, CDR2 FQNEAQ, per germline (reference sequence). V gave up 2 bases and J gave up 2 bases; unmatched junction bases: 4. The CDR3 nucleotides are TGTGCCAGCAGCTTAAGCCGGACTAGCGGGACCTACGAGCAGTACTTC. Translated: CASSLSRTSGTYEQYF.

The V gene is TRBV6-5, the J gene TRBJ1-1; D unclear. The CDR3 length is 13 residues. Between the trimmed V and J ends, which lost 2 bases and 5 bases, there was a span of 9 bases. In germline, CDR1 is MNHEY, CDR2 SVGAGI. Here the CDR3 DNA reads TGTGCCAGCAGTTACGGGTGGGAGACTGAAGCTTTCTTT. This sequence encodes CASSYGWETEAFF.

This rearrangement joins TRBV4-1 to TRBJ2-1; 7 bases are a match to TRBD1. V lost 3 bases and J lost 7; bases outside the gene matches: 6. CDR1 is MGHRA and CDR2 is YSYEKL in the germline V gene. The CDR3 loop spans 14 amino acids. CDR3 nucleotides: TGCGCCAGCAGCCAGACAGGGCCTGGGAATGAGCAGTTCTTC. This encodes CASSQTGPGNEQFF.

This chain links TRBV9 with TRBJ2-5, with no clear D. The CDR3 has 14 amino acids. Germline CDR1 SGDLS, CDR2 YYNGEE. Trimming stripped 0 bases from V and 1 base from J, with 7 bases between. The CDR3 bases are TGTGCCAGCAGCGTAGGTCACAGCCAAGAGACCCAGTACTTC. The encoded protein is CASSVGHSQETQYF.

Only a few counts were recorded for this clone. The CDR3 bases are TGTGCCTGGAGTTCCGGCGACTGGCCCGACTCTGGAAACACCATATATTTT. It is translated as CAWSSGDWPDSGNTIYF. V is TRBV30 and J is TRBJ1-3; D gene unclear. The CDR3 sequence is 17 residues long. Looked up from germline, CDR1 is GTSNPN and CDR2 is SVGIG (reference sequence). Trimming stripped 2 bases from V and 0 bases from J, with 17 bases between.

The CDR3 spells CASSLLAGITDTQYF. CDR3 DNA sequence: TGTGCCAGCAGTTTGCTAGCGGGGATAACGGATACGCAGTATTTT. The chain carries TRBV6-5 and TRBJ2-3; 9 bases are shared with TRBD2. The CDR3 totals 15 residues. The germline V gene encodes CDR1 MNHEY and CDR2 SVGAGI. Trimming took 4 bases from V and 6 from J; bases not matched to a gene: 8.

The CDR3 DNA sequence: TGTGCCAGTGGACAGGGATCCTACGAGCAGTACTTC. Translating gives CASGQGSYEQYF. The genes are TRBV28 and TRBJ2-7; 8 nucleotides match TRBD1. V was pared by 9 bases and J by 1 base, with 2 bases of the junction left unmatched. The CDR3 consists of 12 residues. Germline lookup yields CDR1 MDHEN and CDR2 SYDVKM.